A selection of T cell receptor beta chains follows, all from one sample in a study of shared clonotypes between healthy human individuals. TCRdb keeps only in-frame clones here, not all; method: immunoSEQ multiplex PCR. The top ten clones hold 0.39% of a sample with some 2.3 million clones, approximately 93% of them seen once. The specimen was naive CD4+ T cells from PBMCs. These receptors all come from a man younger than 35 in good health. Some clones in this sample may be carry-over from other donors' samples. Each CDR3 is given with its conserved first and last residue. Each record gives: clone size, V gene, J gene, D gene, CDR3 DNA, CDR3 protein. The D gene is left open where the match is weak. Clone size, where shown, is once, few, many, or a class for clones that have expanded.

-	TRBV27	TRBJ2-1	TRBD1	TGTGCCAGCAGTTTAAAAGGGACAGGGGGCAGCTATGAGCAGTTCTTC	CASSLKGTGGSYEQFF
-	TRBV4-1	TRBJ2-7	-	TGCGCCAGCAGCCATCGAGGTTCAGCGGCCTCCTACGAGCAGTACTTC	CASSHRGSAASYEQYF
-	TRBV4-1	TRBJ1-5	TRBD1	TGCGCCAGCAGCCAAGAAACGACAGGGACTAATCAGCCCCAGCATTTT	CASSQETTGTNQPQHF
-	TRBV11-2	TRBJ2-2	-	TGTGCCAGCAGCTTAGGGCCCACCGGGGAGCTGTTTTTT	CASSLGPTGELFF
-	TRBV4-3	TRBJ1-2	-	TGCGCCAGCAGCCAAGCGGGGGGCCTGCGGGATGGCTACACCTTC	CASSQAGGLRDGYTF
-	TRBV19	TRBJ2-5	-	TGTGCCAGTAGTATAGAGGGGGGCGCAGGGGAGACCCAGTACTTC	CASSIEGGAGETQYF
-	TRBV7-3	TRBJ2-1	-	TGTGCCAGCAGCTTAAATGTAGGAGGGGGATACAATGAGCAGTTCTTC	CASSLNVGGGYNEQFF
-	TRBV5-4	TRBJ1-2	TRBD1	TGTGCCAGCAGCTTGGACTTCGGTGGACAGGAAAGCTATGGCTACACCTTC	CASSLDFGGQESYGYTF
-	TRBV6-5	TRBJ2-2	-	TGTGCCAGCAGTTACTCACAGCCGCAGGCCGGGGAGCTGTTTTTT	CASSYSQPQAGELFF
-	TRBV28	TRBJ2-7	-	TGTGCCAGCAGCCTGCCCGGGACTTCTTCCTACGAGCAGTACTTC	CASSLPGTSSYEQYF
-	TRBV19	TRBJ2-2	TRBD2	TGTGCCAGTAGTATAGATCTGCTAGCGGGAGGATCTGGGGAGCTGTTTTTT	CASSIDLLAGGSGELFF
-	TRBV5-4	TRBJ2-5	TRBD2	TGTGCCAGCAGCCCGACGACTAGCGGGAGGGGAGAGACCCAGTACTTC	CASSPTTSGRGETQYF
-	TRBV15	TRBJ2-7	-	TGTGCCACCAGCAGAAACATGGAAGGGAACGAGCAGTACTTC	CATSRNMEGNEQYF
once	TRBV28	TRBJ1-2	-	TGTGCCAGCAGATCCTCAACCCGGGACGGAAATTATGGCTACACCTTC	CASRSSTRDGNYGYTF
once	TRBV2	TRBJ2-2	-	TGTGCCAGCAGTAGAGGAACAACGAACACCGGGGAGCTGTTTTTT	CASSRGTTNTGELFF
-	TRBV27	TRBJ2-7	-	TGTGCCAGCAGTTTAGGTCGGAGCTCCTACGAGCAGTACTTC	CASSLGRSSYEQYF
-	TRBV7-8	TRBJ2-3	TRBD2	TGTGCCAGCAGCTTAGCTAGCGGGAGGGCTGTGGTAGCGACAGATACGCAGTATTTT	CASSLASGRAVVATDTQYF
few	TRBV25-1	TRBJ1-1	-	TGTGCCAGCAGGCCCAGTGCGGGGGGGAGGGCTTTCTTT	CASRPSAGGRAFF
-	TRBV29-1	TRBJ1-1	-	TGCAGCGTTGATTTCGGGCTAACTGAAGCTTTCTTT	CSVDFGLTEAFF
-	TRBV5-1	TRBJ2-7	TRBD2	TGCGCCAGCAGCCGGCGGGGGAACTCCTACGAGCAGTACTTC	CASSRRGNSYEQYF
-	TRBV2	TRBJ2-7	-	TGTGCCAGCAGTCGTTACAGGGCATACGAGCAGTACTTC	CASSRYRAYEQYF
-	TRBV6-5	TRBJ1-5	-	TGTGCCAGCAGCGTGGAGCCTTATCAGCCCCAGCATTTT	CASSVEPYQPQHF
-	TRBV5-1	TRBJ2-5	-	TGCGCCAGCAGGTGGGGTTATTACTCCTCGTACCAAGAGACCCAGTACTTC	CASRWGYYSSYQETQYF
-	TRBV7-8	TRBJ2-7	-	TGTGCCAGCAGCCCGGACAGCGGCGAGCAGTACTTC	CASSPDSGEQYF
-	TRBV18	TRBJ1-1	-	TGTGCCAGCTCACCATTAAGCGGAGTTGAAGCTTTCTTT	CASSPLSGVEAFF
-	TRBV7-3	TRBJ2-5	-	TGTGCCAGCAGCCGAGGGTTCACAGAGACCCAGTACTTC	CASSRGFTETQYF
-	TRBV5-4	TRBJ2-1	TRBD2	TGTGCCAGCAGCTATACAGGAAGCGGGAGTGGGAGTGAGCAGTTCTTC	CASSYTGSGSGSEQFF
-	TRBV10-3	TRBJ2-7	TRBD1	TGTGCCATCAGTGATTCGACAGGGGTCTACGAGCAGTACTTC	CAISDSTGVYEQYF
-	TRBV7-3	TRBJ2-3	-	TGTGCCAGCAGCTTATTCGGGGGTAGCACAGATACGCAGTATTTT	CASSLFGGSTDTQYF
-	TRBV6-5	TRBJ1-5	-	TGTGCCAGCAGTGCGCAGGGTCATCAGCCCCAGCATTTT	CASSAQGHQPQHF
-	TRBV4-2	TRBJ2-3	TRBD2	TGTGCCAGCATGTTGTCAGGGTTAGCGGGTTCCACAGATACGCAGTATTTT	CASMLSGLAGSTDTQYF
-	TRBV7-7	TRBJ1-1	TRBD1	TGTGCCAGCAGCCCTATCCGGGACAGGGGTGCGACTGAAGCTTTCTTT	CASSPIRDRGATEAFF
once	TRBV9	TRBJ2-7	-	TGTGCCAGCAGCCCAGAAGGAGGGCTACCGTCTGCCGAGCAGTACTTC	CASSPEGGLPSAEQYF
-	TRBV11-2	TRBJ2-7	-	TGTGCCAGCAGCCCCATCCGGGACCAAGACTACGAGCAGTACTTC	CASSPIRDQDYEQYF
-	TRBV6-6	TRBJ2-5	TRBD1	TGTGCCCTCGGACAGGCGGGAGAGACCCAGTACTTC	CALGQAGETQYF
-	TRBV7-9	TRBJ2-6	-	TGTGCCAGCAGCTTTAGTTCTGGGGCCAACGTCCTGACTTTC	CASSFSSGANVLTF
-	TRBV6-6	TRBJ2-7	-	TGTGCCAGCAGCCCGTTCCGTTCCTACGAGCAGTACTTC	CASSPFRSYEQYF
-	TRBV2	TRBJ2-3	-	TGTGCCAGCAGTGATGGTGGCCCTAGCACAGATACGCAGTATTTT	CASSDGGPSTDTQYF
-	TRBV6-5	TRBJ2-7	-	TGTGCCAGCAGGTTCGACCCCAACCCCCACTACGAGCAGTACTTC	CASRFDPNPHYEQYF
once	TRBV5-1	TRBJ2-2	-	TGCGCCAGCAGCTTGGTGCTAGTCCAGGGGTGGCCCGGGGAGCTGTTTTTT	CASSLVLVQGWPGELFF
-	TRBV7-2	TRBJ2-5	TRBD1	TGTGCCAGCGGACAGGGGGGCCTGGAGACCCAGTACTTC	CASGQGGLETQYF
-	TRBV29-1	TRBJ1-1	-	TGCAGCGTCCATCACTCTAGACACGCGAACACTGAAGCTTTCTTT	CSVHHSRHANTEAFF
-	TRBV6-1	TRBJ1-5	-	TGTGCCAGCAGTGAATACGTTAATCAGCCCCAGCATTTT	CASSEYVNQPQHF
-	TRBV5-1	TRBJ1-5	-	TGCGCCAGCAGCTTGTATGGTGATGGCAATCAGCCCCAGCATTTT	CASSLYGDGNQPQHF
-	TRBV19	TRBJ2-1	TRBD2	TGTGCCAGTATCTCCCCCACTAGCGACTCCTACAATGAGCAGTTCTTC	CASISPTSDSYNEQFF
-	TRBV7-9	TRBJ2-3	TRBD2	TGTGCCAGCAGATTAGCGGGGAGCACAGATACGCAGTATTTT	CASRLAGSTDTQYF
-	TRBV6-1	TRBJ1-2	-	TGTGCCAGCAGTGGACCCCCACCGACTGGTAATGGCTACACCTTC	CASSGPPPTGNGYTF
-	TRBV18	TRBJ2-1	-	TGTGCCAGCTCACAAACCCGGACTACCAACAATGAGCAGTTCTTC	CASSQTRTTNNEQFF
-	TRBV28	TRBJ1-4	TRBD1	TGTGCCAGCAGAAGAATGACAGGGGGATCTGAAAAACTGTTTTTT	CASRRMTGGSEKLFF
-	TRBV19	TRBJ1-5	TRBD1	TGTGCCAGTATATCCAGGGGGCGAAATCAGCCCCAGCATTTT	CASISRGRNQPQHF
-	TRBV6-6	TRBJ2-7	-	TGTGCCAGCAGTTTAAGAGGACAACTCTACGAGCAGTACTTC	CASSLRGQLYEQYF
-	TRBV6-6	TRBJ2-1	TRBD2	TGTGCCAGCAGTTACGGGAGCGGGACTGGCAATGAGCAGTTCTTC	CASSYGSGTGNEQFF
-	TRBV12-5	TRBJ1-2	-	TGTGCTAGTGGTTTGACAAACCAACAGGGTAACTATGGCTACACCTTC	CASGLTNQQGNYGYTF
-	TRBV28	TRBJ2-5	TRBD1	TGTGCCAGCAGTGTCTGGCCGGGACAGGGGGAGGAGACCCAGTACTTC	CASSVWPGQGEETQYF
-	TRBV7-7	TRBJ2-1	TRBD1	TGTGCCAGCAGCGTCGACAGGGGCGATGAGCAGTTCTTC	CASSVDRGDEQFF